The clone carrying this T cell receptor (beta chain) was seen at least ten times. Its specificity is not known. After isolation, RNA underwent reverse transcription to generate cDNA as the sequencing template. Here immunoSEQ multiplex PCR was the method, and the copy in TCRdb shows in-frame clones only, minus some. The sample has about 220,000 clones; more than 45% are singletons. Germline CDR1 KGHSH, CDR2 LQKENI. V was clipped by 7 bases and J by 2 bases; unmatched bases: 3. The CDR3 runs to 14 residues. The source of the sample is a study of CD8+ T cells in alopecia areata. Study-wide results and caveats: A single nonresponder leaves the baseline CD8+ expansion link to response uncertain.

Treatment denoted: oral pan-JAK inhibitor, 5-10 mg twice daily. Alopecia areata patients provided lesional scalp punch biopsies and peripheral blood. The sequence was collected from a human donor with alopecia areata. This chain links TRBV18 with TRBJ2-2; 8 bases map to TRBD1. Sample: CD4+ T cells sorted from blood, taken at week 4, from a patient treated with tofacitinib. CDR3 amino acids: CASCGTGNTGELFF. CDR3 sequence (DNA): TGTGCCAGCTGTGGGACAGGCAACACCGGGGAGCTGTTTTTT.